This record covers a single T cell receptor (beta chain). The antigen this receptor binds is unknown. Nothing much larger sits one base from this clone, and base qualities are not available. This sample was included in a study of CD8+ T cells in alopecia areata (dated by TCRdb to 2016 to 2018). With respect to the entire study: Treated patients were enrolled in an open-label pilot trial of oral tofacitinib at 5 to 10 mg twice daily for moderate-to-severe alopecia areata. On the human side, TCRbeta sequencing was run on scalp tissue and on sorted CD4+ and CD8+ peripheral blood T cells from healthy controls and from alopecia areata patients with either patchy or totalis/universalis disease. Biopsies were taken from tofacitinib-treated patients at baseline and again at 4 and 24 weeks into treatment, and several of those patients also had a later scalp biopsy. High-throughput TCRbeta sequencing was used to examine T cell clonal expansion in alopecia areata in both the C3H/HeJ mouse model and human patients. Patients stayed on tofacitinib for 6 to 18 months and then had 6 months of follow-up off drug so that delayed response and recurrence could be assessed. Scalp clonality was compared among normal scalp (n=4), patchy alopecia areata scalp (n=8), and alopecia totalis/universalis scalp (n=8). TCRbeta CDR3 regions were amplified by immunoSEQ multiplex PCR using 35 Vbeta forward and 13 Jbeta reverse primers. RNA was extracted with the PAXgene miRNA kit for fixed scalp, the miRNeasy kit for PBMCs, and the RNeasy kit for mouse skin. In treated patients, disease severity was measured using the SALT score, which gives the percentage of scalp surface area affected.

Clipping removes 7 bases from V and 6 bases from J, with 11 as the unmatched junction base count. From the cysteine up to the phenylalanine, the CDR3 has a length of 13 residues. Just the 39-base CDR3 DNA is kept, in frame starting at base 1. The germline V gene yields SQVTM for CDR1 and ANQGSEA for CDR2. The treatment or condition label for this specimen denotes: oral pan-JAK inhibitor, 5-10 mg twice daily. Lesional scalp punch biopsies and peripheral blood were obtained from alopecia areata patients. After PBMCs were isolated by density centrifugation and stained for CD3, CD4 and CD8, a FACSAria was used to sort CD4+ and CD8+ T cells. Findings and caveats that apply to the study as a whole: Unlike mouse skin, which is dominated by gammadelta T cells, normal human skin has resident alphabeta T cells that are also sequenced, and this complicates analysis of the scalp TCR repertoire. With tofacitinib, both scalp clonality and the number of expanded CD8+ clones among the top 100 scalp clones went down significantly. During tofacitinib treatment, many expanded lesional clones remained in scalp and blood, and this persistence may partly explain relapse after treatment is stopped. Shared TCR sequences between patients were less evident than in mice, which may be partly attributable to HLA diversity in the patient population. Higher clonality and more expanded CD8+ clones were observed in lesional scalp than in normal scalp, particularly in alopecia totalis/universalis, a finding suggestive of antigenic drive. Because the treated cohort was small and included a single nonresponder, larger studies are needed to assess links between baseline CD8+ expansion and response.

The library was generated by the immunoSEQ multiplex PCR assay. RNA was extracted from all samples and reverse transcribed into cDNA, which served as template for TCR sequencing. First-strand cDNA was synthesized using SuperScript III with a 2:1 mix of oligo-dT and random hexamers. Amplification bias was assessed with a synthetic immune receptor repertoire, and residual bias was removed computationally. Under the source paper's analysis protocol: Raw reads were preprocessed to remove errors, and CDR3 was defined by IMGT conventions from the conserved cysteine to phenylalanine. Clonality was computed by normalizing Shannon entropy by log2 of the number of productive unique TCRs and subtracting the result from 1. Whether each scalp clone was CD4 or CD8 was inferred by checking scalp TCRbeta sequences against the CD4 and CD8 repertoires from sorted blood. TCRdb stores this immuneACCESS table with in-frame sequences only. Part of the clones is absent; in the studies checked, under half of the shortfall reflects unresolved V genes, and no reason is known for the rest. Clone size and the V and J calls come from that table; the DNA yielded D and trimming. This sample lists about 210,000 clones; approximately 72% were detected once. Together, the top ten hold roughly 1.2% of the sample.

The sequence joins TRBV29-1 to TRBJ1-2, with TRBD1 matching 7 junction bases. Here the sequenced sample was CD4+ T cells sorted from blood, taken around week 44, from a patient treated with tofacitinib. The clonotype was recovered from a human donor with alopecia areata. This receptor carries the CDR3 CSGDEGQTDGYTF. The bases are TGCAGCGGTGATGAGGGACAGACGGATGGCTACACCTTC.